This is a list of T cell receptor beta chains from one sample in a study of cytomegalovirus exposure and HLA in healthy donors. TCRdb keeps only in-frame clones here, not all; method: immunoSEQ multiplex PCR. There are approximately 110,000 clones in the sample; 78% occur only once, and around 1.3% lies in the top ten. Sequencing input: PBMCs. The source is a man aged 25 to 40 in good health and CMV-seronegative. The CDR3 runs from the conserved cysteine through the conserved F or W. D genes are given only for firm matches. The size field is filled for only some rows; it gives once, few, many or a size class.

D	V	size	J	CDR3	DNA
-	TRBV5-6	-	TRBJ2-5	CASSSAPTRSETQYF	TGTGCCAGCAGCTCTGCGCCTACCCGGTCCGAGACCCAGTACTTC
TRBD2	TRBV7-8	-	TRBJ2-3	CASSQIAGGSTDTQYF	TGTGCCAGCAGTCAAATAGCGGGGGGTAGCACAGATACGCAGTATTTT
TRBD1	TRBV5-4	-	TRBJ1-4	CASTMTGGYEKLFF	TGTGCCAGCACCATGACAGGGGGCTACGAAAAACTGTTTTTT
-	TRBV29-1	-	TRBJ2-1	CGHGEQFF	TGCGGACACGGTGAGCAGTTCTTC
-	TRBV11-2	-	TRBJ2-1	CASSLTGPTEQFF	TGTGCCAGCAGCTTGACAGGACCAACTGAGCAGTTCTTC
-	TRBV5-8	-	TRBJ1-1	CASSLTGVGNTEAFF	TGTGCCAGCAGCTTGACAGGCGTGGGGAACACTGAAGCTTTCTTT
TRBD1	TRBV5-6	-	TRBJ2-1	CASSGGQGVYNEQFF	TGTGCCAGCAGCGGGGGACAGGGGGTATACAATGAGCAGTTCTTC
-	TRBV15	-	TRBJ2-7	CATSRDRQGMIHEQYF	TGTGCCACCAGCAGAGACCGGCAGGGAATGATCCACGAGCAGTACTTC
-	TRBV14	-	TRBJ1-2	CASSPTASGYGYTF	TGTGCCAGCAGCCCCACAGCTTCTGGGTATGGCTACACCTTC
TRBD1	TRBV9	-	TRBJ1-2	CASSATGGAGYTF	TGTGCCAGCAGCGCGACAGGGGGTGCTGGCTACACCTTC
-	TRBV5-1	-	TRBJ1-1	CASSLTGTEAFF	TGCGCCAGCAGCTTGACTGGCACTGAAGCTTTCTTT
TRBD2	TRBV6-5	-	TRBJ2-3	CASSYSAGGNTDTQYF	TGTGCCAGCAGTTACTCAGCGGGGGGTAACACAGATACGCAGTATTTT
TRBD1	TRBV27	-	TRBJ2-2	CASSHRGPGELFF	TGTGCCAGCAGTCACAGGGGTCCCGGGGAGCTGTTTTTT
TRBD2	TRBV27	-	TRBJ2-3	CASSLIPGRADTQYF	TGTGCCAGCAGTTTAATTCCCGGGAGGGCGGATACGCAGTATTTT
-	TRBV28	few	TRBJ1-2	CASDTGGYGYTF	TGTGCCAGCGATACCGGAGGTTATGGCTACACCTTC
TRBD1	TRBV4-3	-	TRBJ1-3	CASSQDPDRASGNTIYF	TGCGCCAGCAGCCAAGATCCGGACAGGGCCTCTGGAAACACCATATATTTT